The entry below gives a single T cell receptor beta chain sequence along with its context. The entry originates in a study of blood T cell repertoires in COVID-19. Study information: T cells, B-cell-depleted T cells, or PBMCs supplied cDNA or gDNA.

There are 11 residues in the CDR3. Germline CDR1 is MDHEN and CDR2 is SYDVKM. Losses at the gene ends were 10 bases for V and 6 bases for J; bases not matched to a gene: 4. Methods used by the authors: It was from reference gene primer amplification that nucleated cell counts were estimated. This table comes from immunoSEQ multiplex PCR, and its TCRdb copy is limited to in-frame clones, with some not included. V, J and clone size derive from that table, while D and trimming were established from the DNA sequence. The sample shows roughly 120,000 clones, just over 85% of them seen only once. The genes are TRBV28 and TRBJ1-2; the match to TRBD1 covers 8 bases. The sequenced sample was peripheral blood. This sequence was found in a woman between 45 and 65 years old with active or convalescent COVID-19. The CDR3 DNA reads TGTGCCACGGACAGGGAAGATGGCTACACCTTC. This encodes CATDREDGYTF.